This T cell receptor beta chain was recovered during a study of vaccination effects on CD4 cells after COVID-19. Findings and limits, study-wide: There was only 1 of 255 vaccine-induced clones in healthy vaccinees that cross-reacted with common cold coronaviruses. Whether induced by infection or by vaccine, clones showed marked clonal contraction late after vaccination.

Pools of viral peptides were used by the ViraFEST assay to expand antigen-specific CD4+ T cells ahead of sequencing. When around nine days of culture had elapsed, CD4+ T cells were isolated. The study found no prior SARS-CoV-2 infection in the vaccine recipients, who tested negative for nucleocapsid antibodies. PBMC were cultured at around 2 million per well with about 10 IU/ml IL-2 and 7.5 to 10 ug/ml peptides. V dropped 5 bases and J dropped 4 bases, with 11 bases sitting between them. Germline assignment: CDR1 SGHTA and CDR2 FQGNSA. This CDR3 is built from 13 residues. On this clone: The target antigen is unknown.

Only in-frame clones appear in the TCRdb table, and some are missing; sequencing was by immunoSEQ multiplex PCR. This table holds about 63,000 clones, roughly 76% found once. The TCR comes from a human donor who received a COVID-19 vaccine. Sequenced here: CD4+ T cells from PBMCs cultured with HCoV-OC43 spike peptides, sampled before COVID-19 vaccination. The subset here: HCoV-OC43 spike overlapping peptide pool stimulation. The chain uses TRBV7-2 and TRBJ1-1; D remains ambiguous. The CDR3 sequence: CASSVFAATEAFF. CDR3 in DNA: TGTGCCAGCAGCGTGTTCGCGGCCACTGAAGCTTTCTTT.